This T cell receptor (beta chain) was profiled in a study of monozygotic twins with inflammatory bowel disease. About this clonotype itself: Its antigen remains unidentified.

Findings and caveats of the study: Patient repertoire variability may have increased through differing immunosuppressive treatments.

Per germline, CDR1 LNHNV and CDR2 YYDKDF (reference sequence). The CDR3 length is 13 residues. Reprocessing the 5' RACE reads, TCRdb reports a single entry for every CDR3 protein and omits DNA. Its clone listing holds 420,000 or so distinct CDR3 sequences. Material: blood. The TCR originated in a human donor with ulcerative colitis or Crohn's disease, or a healthy co-twin of an affected twin (not recorded which). The V and J genes are TRBV15 and TRBJ1-2. CDR3 region: CATGRDNSYGYTF.